Below, 22 T cell receptor beta chains from the same sample are listed, as sequenced in a study of shared clonotypes between healthy human individuals. Produced via immunoSEQ multiplex PCR; TCRdb's table is partial and in-frame only. Of 730,000 or so clones listed, 72% were seen once; the top ten hold approximately 1.8%. The sample consisted of memory CD4+ T cells sorted from blood. As for subset: CD45RA-negative fraction. These receptors all come from a woman aged 25 to 39 in good health.

This chain connects TRBV29-1 to TRBJ1-3; 7 positions match TRBD1. The CDR3 totals 13 residues. Trimming at V came to 6 bases and at J to 2 bases, leaving 4 bases not matched to a gene. Germline-derived CDR1 and CDR2 are SQVTM and ANQGSEA. CDR3 loop: CSVVQGAGNTIYF. The CDR3 DNA follows: TGCAGCGTGGTCCAGGGGGCTGGAAACACCATATATTTT.

The chain has TRBV27 and TRBJ2-5; 10 bases line up with TRBD2. The length of the CDR3 is 19 residues. V lost 5 bases, J lost 0 bases, and 15 bases stayed unmatched. CDR1 is MNHEY and CDR2 is SMNVEV in the germline V gene (reference sequence). This CDR3 is CASSEFTLAGAPDQETQYF. CDR3 nucleotide sequence: TGTGCCAGCAGTGAATTTACGCTAGCGGGGGCCCCAGACCAAGAGACCCAGTACTTC.

The chain combines TRBV9 with TRBJ2-3; 16 bases are shared with TRBD2. Germline loops: CDR1 SGDLS, CDR2 YYNGEE. After removal of 4 bases from V and 10 bases from J, the junction contained 9 bases not matched to a gene. The length of the CDR3 is 16 residues. The CDR3 region is CASSPSGLAGGPSQYF. The CDR3 DNA reads TGTGCCAGCAGCCCATCGGGACTAGCGGGAGGGCCATCGCAGTATTTT. Supplemented by reference TRBV9 and TRBJ2-3, the full variable domain reads DSGVTQTPKHLITATGQRVTLRCSPRSGDLSVYWYQQSLDQGLQFLIQYYNGEERAKGNILERFSAQQFPDLHSELNLSSLELGDSALYFCASSPSGLAGGPSQYFGPGTRLTVL.

V usage is TRBV27 and J usage is TRBJ2-2; D ambiguous. Per the germline V gene, CDR1 is MNHEY and CDR2 is SMNVEV (reference sequence). This CDR3 region has 15 residues. The V end was cut by 3 bases, the J end by 3 bases, with 11 bases between. The CDR3 sequence is CASSFGRPDTGELFF. CDR3 DNA sequence: TGTGCCAGCAGTTTTGGACGGCCCGACACCGGGGAGCTGTTTTTT.

With regard to this clone: This sample also contains other DNA sequences that code for the same CDR3. The V and J genes are TRBV7-9 and TRBJ2-1, with D possibly being TRBD2 (5 bases). Between the trimmed V and J ends, which lost 1 base and 5 bases, there was a span of 9 bases. This CDR3 is 14 amino acids long. Germline CDR1 is SEHNR and CDR2 is FQNEAQ (reference sequence). CDR3 in amino acids: CASSLGNGNNEQFF. In nucleotides, the CDR3 is TGTGCCAGCAGCTTAGGGAACGGGAACAATGAGCAGTTCTTC.

The chain is built from TRBV7-9 and TRBJ1-2; D remains unclear. Germline V gene data show CDR1 as SEHNR and CDR2 as FQNEAQ (reference sequence). This CDR3 spans 13 amino acids. Trimming stripped 3 bases from V and 5 bases from J, with 10 bases between. CDR3 bases: TGTGCCAGCAGCTTCGCGCAGGCTTATGGCTACACCTTC. This gives the protein CASSFAQAYGYTF.

The chain couples TRBV11-3 to TRBJ2-1; 10 positions match TRBD2. Germline V gives CDR1 SGHNT, CDR2 YENEEA. The CDR3 is 16 amino acids. V shed 2 bases and J 10 bases; nucleotides not matched to a gene: 11. The chain's CDR3 is CASSLSNLAGAGEQFF. In nucleotides, the CDR3 is TGTGCCAGCAGCTTAAGTAATCTAGCGGGGGCTGGGGAGCAGTTCTTC.

The chain is built from TRBV9 and TRBJ1-4; no definite D call. Between the trimmed V and J ends, which lost 3 bases and 5 bases, there was a span of 11 bases. Germline loops: CDR1 SGDLS, CDR2 YYNGEE. The CDR3 spans 14 residues. Here the CDR3 reads CASSAGVNNEKLFF. The CDR3 DNA is TGTGCCAGCAGCGCCGGGGTTAACAATGAAAAACTGTTTTTT.

The CDR3 is CASSPSGSSAGANVLTF. For the CDR3, the DNA is TGTGCCAGCAGTCCTAGCGGGAGTTCGGCTGGGGCCAACGTCCTGACTTTC. The chain uses TRBV5-6 and TRBJ2-6; 10 nucleotides line up with TRBD2. The germline V gene has CDR1 SGHDT and CDR2 YYEEEE. Trimming at V came to 5 bases and at J to 2 bases, leaving 7 bases not matched to a gene. The CDR3 extends over 17 amino acids.

The chain couples TRBV10-3 to TRBJ2-7, with 15 bases lining up with TRBD2. Trimming took 3 bases from V and 7 from J; bases not matched to a gene: 10. In germline, CDR1 is ENHRY, CDR2 SYGVKD. The CDR3 runs to 17 residues. CDR3 amino acids: CAISEQSGLAGGGEQYF. The CDR3 nucleotides are TGTGCCATCAGTGAACAATCGGGACTAGCGGGAGGTGGTGAGCAGTACTTC.

The chain is built from TRBV6-5 and TRBJ2-7; no definite D call. V lost 5 bases to trimming and J lost 12 bases, with 14 bases between them. There are 11 residues in the CDR3. Germline lookup yields CDR1 MNHEY and CDR2 SVGAGI. The CDR3 DNA reads TGTGCCAGCAGTACCGACGGCCAACGGTACTTC. This gives the protein CASSTDGQRYF.

This clone was observed a handful of times. The J gene is TRBJ2-7, the V gene TRBV11-2; the D gene is possibly TRBD1 (5 bases). Trimming removed 4 bases from V and 5 bases from J, with 18 bases in between. The CDR3 is 15 residues long. Germline V gene data show CDR1 as SGHAT and CDR2 as FQNNGV. The CDR3 spells CASSSPLGQVDEQYF. The CDR3 DNA reads as TGTGCCAGCAGCTCCCCTTTGGGGCAGGTGGACGAGCAGTACTTC. Using reference TRBV11-2 and TRBJ2-7 for the parts outside the CDR3, the full variable domain is EAGVAQSPRYKIIEKRQSVAFWCNPISGHATLYWYQQILGQGPKLLIQFQNNGVVDDSQLPKDRFSAERLKGVDSTLKIQPAKLEDSAVYLCASSSPLGQVDEQYFGPGTRLTVT.

This clone showed up just a few times. V and J are TRBV19 and TRBJ2-7; TRBD2 aligns across 8 bases. CDR1 is LNHDA and CDR2 is SQIVND in the germline V gene (reference sequence). The CDR3 consists of 15 residues. Losses at the gene ends were 3 bases for V and 2 bases for J; bases not matched to a gene: 6. The CDR3 coding sequence is TGTGCCAGTAGTATTATGCGGGGGGATACCTACGAGCAGTACTTC. Residues: CASSIMRGDTYEQYF.

Ten or more counts support this clone. V usage is TRBV19 and J usage is TRBJ2-1, with 11 nucleotides matching TRBD2. CDR3 length equals 13 residues. The ends lost 11 bases at V and 9 bases at J; junction bases unmatched: 9. CDR1 LNHDA and CDR2 SQIVND come from the germline V gene (reference sequence). The CDR3 nucleotides are TGTGCCTCAGGGCTAGCGGGAGGAAGTGAGCAGTTCTTC. Protein: CASGLAGGSEQFF.

The CDR3 loop is CASSVDKETHNEQFF. The CDR3 DNA sequence: TGTGCCAGCAGCGTGGATAAGGAGACCCACAATGAGCAGTTCTTC. The V and J genes are TRBV11-2 and TRBJ2-1; no clear D gene. This CDR3 spans 15 amino acids. V was trimmed by 5 bases and J by 5 bases, leaving 16 bases between them. Germline CDR1 is SGHAT and CDR2 is FQNNGV.

The chain uses TRBV10-1 and TRBJ2-7; tentatively, D is TRBD2 (6 bases). In germline, CDR1 is WNHNN, CDR2 SYGVQD (reference sequence). The CDR3 loop spans 16 amino acids. With 6 bases removed from V and 3 bases from J, the gap between germline ends came to 21 bases. The CDR3 region is CASSALEGGTGYEQYF. The DNA of the CDR3 is TGCGCCAGCAGCGCCCTGGAGGGCGGGACGGGCTACGAGCAGTACTTC.

The V and J genes are TRBV6-5 and TRBJ1-1; D uncertain. Germline V CDR1 and CDR2: MNHEY, SVGAGI. The CDR3 runs 14 residues. V dropped 5 bases and J dropped 2 bases, with 12 bases sitting between them. CDR3 sequence: CASSEGGRNTEAFF. DNA of the CDR3: TGTGCCAGCAGTGAGGGAGGGAGAAACACTGAAGCTTTCTTT.

The chain couples TRBV7-9 to TRBJ2-5, with D maybe TRBD2 (6 bases). Germline V gene data show CDR1 as SEHNR and CDR2 as FQNEAQ (reference sequence). There are 15 residues in the CDR3. Trimming took 3 bases from V and 2 from J, leaving 13 bases between them. The CDR3 nucleotides are TGTGCCAGCAGCTTTGGTAGCGGACAACAAGAGACCCAGTACTTC. Its translation: CASSFGSGQQETQYF.

On this clone: The likely explanation is a read error, given a far larger clone one base away. The V and J genes are TRBV7-2 and TRBJ2-3; D is undetermined. This CDR3 spans 13 amino acids. Between the trimmed V and J ends, which lost 3 bases and 4 bases, there was a span of 8 bases. Germline CDR1 reads SGHTA; CDR2 reads FQGNSA. The CDR3: CASSLEWADTQYF. The CDR3 coding sequence is TGTGCCAGCAGCTTGGAATGGGCAGATACGCAGTATTTT.

This chain connects TRBV7-8 to TRBJ2-7, with 11 bases identical to TRBD2. Germline CDR1 is SGHVS and CDR2 is FQNEAQ. The ends lost 9 bases at V and 4 bases at J; junction bases unmatched: 5. There are 13 residues in the CDR3. CDR3 sequence reads: CASTSGRPYEQYF. The CDR3 bases are TGTGCCAGTACTAGCGGGAGACCATACGAGCAGTACTTC.

The chain has TRBV5-1 and TRBJ2-7; 13 bases align to TRBD2. With 2 bases clipped from V and 7 bases from J, the junction kept 3 bases outside the gene matches. The CDR3 runs 14 residues. CDR1 and CDR2 from the germline V gene are SGHRS and YFSETQ. CDR3 nucleotides: TGCGCCAGCAGCTTCGGGACTAGCGGGATGGAGCAGTACTTC. It specifies CASSFGTSGMEQYF.

The chain carries TRBV5-1 and TRBJ1-1; 8 bases agree with TRBD1. Germline CDR1 reads SGHRS; CDR2 reads YFSETQ. J was trimmed by 0 bases and V by 2 bases; bases with no gene match: 6. This CDR3 is 16 amino acids long. As DNA, the CDR3 is TGCGCCAGCAGCTTCGGCAGGGGGCAGATGAACACTGAAGCTTTCTTT. It is translated as CASSFGRGQMNTEAFF.